This T cell receptor (beta chain) was identified during a study of CD8 T cells in Susac syndrome (dated by TCRdb to 2018 to 2020). Regarding the research as a whole: The study used repertoire sequencing to test whether antigen drove CD8+ T cell activation and differentiation in Susac syndrome. The study compared CD8+ T cell repertoire clonality among 12 healthy donors, about 14 Susac syndrome patients and 15 multiple sclerosis patients.

RNA was extracted with the RNeasy kit and roughly 0.45 to 1 ug was reverse transcribed using random hexamers. The immunoSEQ multiplex PCR assay, which covers 54 Vbeta and 13 Jbeta segments, was used to amplify TCR beta CDR3 regions. Bias from PCR amplification was corrected by using a synthetic template baseline for primer optimization and for computational correction. The authors' analysis ran thus. Reads were annotated to V, D and J genes according to IMGT and were analyzed with immunoSEQ Analyzer, with only productive sequences retained. Clonality was calculated as one minus the Shannon entropy normalized by log2 of the number of productive unique sequences. For each patient and control, public and private clones were evaluated within the 100 most prevalent clones. Susac-specific clones were defined as absent from healthy and MS cohorts, roughly 1,100 published viral clones and other ImmuneACCESS disease sequences. TCRdb handled the public reads itself, with Q25 trimming in fastp and clone calling in MiXCR, and kept productive beta chains. Here each entry gathers all rows of one CDR3 protein and keeps the most common genes and DNA. TCRdb assigned the V and J calls; the authors' analysis was not used. Within this sample are about 150,000 distinct CDR3 sequences, with about 94% of them counted one time only. The ten largest account for about 0.19% of the sample.

Peripheral blood CD8+ and CD4+ T cells from healthy donors, Susac syndrome patients and multiple sclerosis patients were profiled by high-throughput TCR beta sequencing. Treatment-naive patients with stable or active relapsing-remitting disease fulfilling revised McDonald criteria were used as multiple sclerosis controls. Bulk CD8+ and CD4+ T cells were purified by magnetic negative isolation, while CD8+ TEMRA cells were enriched using FACS. Blood was drawn into EDTA tubes, processed within 24 hours, and PBMCs were isolated by density gradient centrifugation. PBMCs intended for TCR sequencing were frozen in liquid nitrogen and were later thawed in a 37 degrees C water bath. The sorted or isolated CD4+, CD8+ and CD8+ TEMRA cells had a purity of 90% or higher. Overall study outcomes, separate from this receptor: The number of individuals in the TCR sequencing and HLA analysis was recognized as being relatively small.

For this clonotype: The antigen it recognizes is unknown. No base-level quality is on record; no much larger clone is a single base apart.

The receptor was derived from a human donor with multiple sclerosis. Sequenced input: CD8+ T cells from PBMCs.

The CDR3 region has the sequence CASSSGVWEGQGYGYTF. The bases read TGTGCCAGCAGTTCGGGTGTGTGGGAGGGACAGGGTTATGGCTACACCTTC. The rearranged chain carries TRBV12-3 or TRBV12-4 and TRBJ1-2; TRBD1 agrees with 9 junctional bases. Unmatched junction bases come to 14, with V trimmed by 4 bases and J by 5 bases. From the cysteine through the phenylalanine, the CDR3 covers 17 amino acids. Kept here is only the CDR3 DNA, which spans 51 bases and is read in frame from base 1.